Presented here are 30 T cell receptor beta chains from one specimen sequenced in a study of T cell responses to AZD1222 COVID-19 vaccine. Sequenced by immunoSEQ multiplex PCR; TCRdb stores in-frame clones only, minus some. The sample yields over 110,000 clones, more than 85% seen once. This specimen consisted of peripheral blood, obtained on day 0 of AZD1222 vaccination. Every receptor here comes from an adult in good health.

The J gene is TRBJ1-6, the V gene TRBV14, with no clear D. Germline V CDR1 and CDR2: SGHDN, FVKESK. The V end was cut by 4 bases, the J end by 7 bases, with 8 bases between. This CDR3 is built from 13 residues. The CDR3 DNA sequence: TGTGCCAGCAGCCCCTCCCTGAATTCACCCCTCCACTTT. Translated, it gives CASSPSLNSPLHF.

This clone was counted a single time. The genes are TRBV19 and TRBJ1-1; no reliable D call. Trimming took off 7 bases at V and 3 bases at J, with 18 bases between the two ends. This CDR3 is built from 15 residues. CDR1 is LNHDA, CDR2 SQIVND, per germline (reference sequence). CDR3 protein: CASTRPGLIDTEAFF. The CDR3, as DNA: TGTGCCAGTACCCGTCCGGGCCTAATCGACACTGAAGCTTTCTTT.

The chain joins TRBV9 to TRBJ2-1; tentatively, D is TRBD2 (5 bases). The CDR3 sequence is 15 residues long. From germline, CDR1 is SGDLS and CDR2 YYNGEE. V lost 4 bases and J lost 0, with 11 bases in between. In DNA form, the CDR3 reads TGTGCCAGCAGCCCCCCGGGGAGCTCCTACAATGAGCAGTTCTTC. Its translation is CASSPPGSSYNEQFF.

V usage is TRBV28 and J usage is TRBJ2-1; 7 bases agree with TRBD2. Germline CDR1 and CDR2: MDHEN and SYDVKM. The CDR3 has 16 residues. Losses at the gene ends were 6 bases for V and 12 bases for J; bases not matched to a gene: 20. The DNA for the CDR3 is TGTGCCAGCAGCCCCCCCGCGGGGGTGGGAGGTCGGGTGCAGTTCTTC. This translates into CASSPPAGVGGRVQFF.

The J gene is TRBJ2-1, the V gene TRBV29-1; D is ambiguous. The CDR3 consists of 10 residues. V was cut by 7 bases and J by 6 bases, with 7 bases left in between. In germline, CDR1 is SQVTM, CDR2 ANQGSEA. The CDR3: CSGLANEQFF. The CDR3 DNA reads TGCAGCGGACTGGCCAATGAGCAGTTCTTC.

Comment on this clone: One end of the junction does not line up with germline, which may come from a read error. The CDR3 is CVSSVGGILQDEQYF. In DNA form, the CDR3 reads TGTGTCAGCAGCGTTGGGGGGATCCTCCAGGACGAGCAGTACTTC. The chain has TRBV5-5 and TRBJ2-7; a possible D gene is TRBD2 (6 bases). The germline CDR1 and CDR2 sequences are SGHKS and YYEKEE (reference sequence). This CDR3 region has 15 residues.

V usage is TRBV7-2 and J usage is TRBJ1-2; D is perhaps TRBD1 (5 bases). The CDR3 spans 16 residues. Trimming took off 6 bases at V and 2 bases at J, with 19 bases between the two ends. Germline assignment: CDR1 SGHTA and CDR2 FQGNSA. Here the CDR3 DNA reads TGTGCCAGCAGTCGACAGCCGATTTTTTCAAACTATGGCTACACCTTC. Translation gives CASSRQPIFSNYGYTF. Full variable domain (remainder filled in from reference TRBV7-2 and TRBJ1-2): GAGVSQSPSNKVTEKGKDVELRCDPISGHTALYWYRQSLGQGLEFLIYFQGNSAPDKSGLPSDRFSAERTGGSVSTLTIQRTQQEDSAVYLCASSRQPIFSNYGYTFGSGTRLTVV.

This clone was seen only once. This chain joins TRBV10-1 and TRBJ1-1; D possibly corresponds to TRBD1 (6 bases). Germline V gene lookup returns CDR1 WNHNN and CDR2 SYGVQD (reference sequence). Trimming removed 0 bases at V and 5 bases at J, with 13 bases between. The CDR3 has 15 amino acids. CDR3 DNA sequence: TGCGCCAGCAGTGAGTCGACGGGGGCCGGAACTGAAGCTTTCTTT. Translated: CASSESTGAGTEAFF.

This chain links TRBV19 with TRBJ1-2; 9 positions agree with TRBD1. This CDR3 has 14 amino acids. J was trimmed by 5 bases and V by 8 bases; bases with no gene match: 9. CDR1 is LNHDA and CDR2 is SQIVND in the germline V gene (reference sequence). DNA of the CDR3: TGTGCCAGTGGCCGCGGGACAGGGAATTATGGCTACACCTTC. It encodes CASGRGTGNYGYTF.

This clone was detected once. V and J are TRBV25-1 and TRBJ1-4; D is unclear. The germline V gene encodes CDR1 MGHDK and CDR2 SYGVNS. The V end lost 2 bases, the J end lost 7 bases, and 8 bases lay between the germline ends. The CDR3 extends over 13 amino acids. The CDR3 reads CASSEGNSEKLFF. DNA of the CDR3: TGTGCCAGCAGTGAAGGAAACAGTGAAAAACTGTTTTTT.

The V and J genes are TRBV10-3 and TRBJ2-1, with 8 nucleotides matching TRBD2. Germline V gives CDR1 ENHRY, CDR2 SYGVKD. V lost 3 bases to trimming and J lost 9 bases; unmatched junction nucleotides: 4. There are 13 residues in the CDR3. CDR3 region: CAISDIAGSEQFF. DNA for the CDR3: TGTGCCATCAGTGACATAGCGGGAAGTGAGCAGTTCTTC.

A word on this clone: Other nucleotide sequences from this sample produce the same CDR3. This chain links TRBV18 with TRBJ2-7; D is perhaps TRBD2 (6 bases). The CDR3 extends over 14 amino acids. Looked up from germline, CDR1 is KGHSH and CDR2 is LQKENI. Between the trimmed V and J ends, which lost 6 bases and 0 bases, there was a span of 12 bases. The CDR3 region is CASSGGVSSYEQYF. The CDR3 DNA reads as TGTGCCAGCTCTGGAGGGGTTTCCTCCTACGAGCAGTACTTC.

The chain is built from TRBV6-2 or TRBV6-3 and TRBJ1-2; D uncertain. There are 12 residues in the CDR3. V gave up 5 bases and J gave up 5 bases, with 9 bases separating them. Per the germline V gene, CDR1 is MNHEY and CDR2 is SVGEGT. The chain's CDR3 is CASSNRRYGYTF. In DNA form, the CDR3 reads TGTGCCAGCAGTAACCGACGGTATGGCTACACCTTC.

V usage is TRBV18 and J usage is TRBJ2-2; 11 bases line up with TRBD2. CDR3 length: 16 amino acids. The germline V gene encodes CDR1 KGHSH and CDR2 LQKENI. V shed 3 bases, J shed 1 base, and the junction held 1 base outside the gene matches. CDR3 in amino acids: CASSPGTSGNTGELFF. In DNA form, the CDR3 reads TGTGCCAGCTCACCTGGGACTAGCGGGAACACCGGGGAGCTGTTTTTT.

This sequence joins TRBV5-6 and TRBJ1-6; D ambiguous. This CDR3 has 14 amino acids. V lost 2 bases, J lost 2 bases, and 5 bases lay in between. CDR1 is SGHDT and CDR2 is YYEEEE in the germline V gene. CDR3 sequence (DNA): TGTGCCAGCAGCTTCCGGGCCTATAATTCACCCCTCCACTTT. Translating it yields CASSFRAYNSPLHF. Combining the CDR3 with reference TRBV5-6 and TRBJ1-6 gives the whole variable domain DAGVTQSPTHLIKTRGQQVTLRCSPKSGHDTVSWYQQALGQGPQFIFQYYEEEERQRGNFPDRFSGHQFPNYSSELNVNALLLGDSALYLCASSFRAYNSPLHFGNGTRLTVT.

The CDR3 sequence: CASSGGQGYGYTF. CDR3 DNA sequence: TGTGCCAGCAGTGGGGGACAGGGCTATGGCTACACCTTC. The chain couples TRBV27 to TRBJ1-2, with 9 bases identical to TRBD1. Germline CDR1 and CDR2: MNHEY and SMNVEV (reference sequence). The CDR3 has 13 amino acids. J gave up 4 bases and V 5 bases, and 2 bases lay outside the gene matches.

This chain joins TRBV7-2 and TRBJ2-7, with 9 bases identical to TRBD2. The CDR3 contains 14 residues. V lost 1 base to trimming and J lost 3 bases; unmatched junction nucleotides: 1. CDR1 and CDR2 (germline): SGHTA, FQGNSA. CDR3 loop: CASSLGSGGYEQYF. The CDR3 nucleotides read TGTGCCAGCAGCTTAGGTAGCGGGGGCTACGAGCAGTACTTC.

This chain joins TRBV3-1 (or the pseudogene TRBV3-2) and TRBJ2-2; no clear D. This CDR3 contains 15 residues. Germline V gene data show CDR1 as LGHDT and CDR2 as YNNKEL (reference sequence). V dropped 4 bases and J dropped 6 bases, with 15 bases sitting between them. This CDR3 is CASSPSMIFAGELFF. DNA of the CDR3: TGTGCCAGCAGCCCTTCGATGATTTTCGCCGGGGAGCTGTTTTTT.

The chain links TRBV7-9 to TRBJ1-2, with D unclear. V lost 5 bases and J 0 bases, leaving 13 bases between the germline ends. The CDR3 extends over 15 amino acids. Germline values: CDR1 SEHNR, CDR2 FQNEAQ (reference sequence). The CDR3 protein is CASSPLGLANYGYTF. The CDR3 DNA reads as TGTGCCAGCAGCCCCCTGGGCTTAGCTAACTATGGCTACACCTTC.

This chain joins TRBV27 and TRBJ2-7; D is uncertain. Trimming left V 6 bases short and J 1 base short, with 10 bases between. This CDR3 contains 13 residues. The V gene's germline CDR1 is MNHEY and CDR2 SMNVEV (reference sequence). The CDR3 DNA is TGTGCCAGCAGCCCGACATTTTCCTACGAGCAGTACTTC. This sequence encodes CASSPTFSYEQYF.

J is TRBJ1-2 and V is TRBV9; 7 bases fit TRBD1. CDR1 and CDR2 (germline): SGDLS, YYNGEE. J lost 1 base, V lost 6 bases, and 6 bases had no gene match. This CDR3 contains 14 residues. The CDR3 loop reads CASTEQGRNYGYTF. The CDR3 nucleotides read TGTGCCAGCACGGAACAGGGGCGTAACTATGGCTACACCTTC.

V gene TRBV30 combines with J gene TRBJ2-7; D remains ambiguous. The CDR3 is 12 amino acids. Germline CDR1 reads GTSNPN; CDR2 reads SVGIG (reference sequence). V was clipped by 3 bases and J by 5 bases, with 11 bases between them. The CDR3 DNA sequence: TGTGCCTGGAGACGGTCGAGCCACGAGCAGTACTTC. It codes for CAWRRSSHEQYF.

The V gene is TRBV6-5, the J gene TRBJ2-5, with a weak D call TRBD2 (5 bases). The CDR3 runs to 12 residues. Trimming removed 2 bases at V and 6 bases at J, with 7 bases between. Germline CDR1 is MNHEY and CDR2 is SVGAGI. The CDR3 DNA follows: TGTGCCAGCAGTTACGACGGGAAGACCCAGTACTTC. As protein: CASSYDGKTQYF.

The V gene is TRBV11-2, the J gene TRBJ1-1; D remains unclear. V was pared by 1 base and J by 2 bases, with 5 bases between. The CDR3 extends over 13 amino acids. In germline, CDR1 is SGHAT, CDR2 FQNNGV. The CDR3 coding sequence is TGTGCCAGCAGCTTAGTTAGTAACACTGAAGCTTTCTTT. This gives the protein CASSLVSNTEAFF.

The rearrangement links TRBV24-1 to TRBJ2-1, with D uncertain. V lost 1 base and J 7 bases, leaving 7 bases between the germline ends. Germline loops: CDR1 KGHDR, CDR2 SFDVKD. This CDR3 has 13 amino acids. CDR3 nucleotide sequence: TGTGCCACCAGTGATTTAGTACTGAATGAGCAGTTCTTC. Its translation is CATSDLVLNEQFF.

The chain employs TRBV10-2 and TRBJ2-7; the D gene is possibly TRBD1 (5 bases). V was clipped by 1 base and J by 3 bases, with 13 bases between them. Germline V gives CDR1 WSHSY, CDR2 SAAADI. The CDR3 has 15 amino acids. The CDR3 reads CASSEFPQGNYEQYF. DNA for the CDR3: TGCGCCAGCAGTGAGTTCCCCCAGGGAAACTACGAGCAGTACTTC.

The chain uses TRBV7-8 and TRBJ1-6; TRBD1 might be the D (6 bases). The CDR3 covers 16 residues. V dropped 0 bases and J dropped 8 bases, with 14 bases sitting between them. From germline, CDR1 is SGHVS and CDR2 FQNEAQ. The DNA for the CDR3 is TGTGCCAGCAGCTTAGCGGACAGCCTAAGGGATTCACCCCTCCACTTT. This codes for CASSLADSLRDSPLHF.

The chain is built from TRBV4-1 and TRBJ1-6; possible D gene TRBD1, 5 bases. V was clipped by 5 bases and J by 6 bases, with 17 bases between them. Germline assignment: CDR1 MGHRA and CDR2 YSYEKL. CDR3 size: 16 residues. For the CDR3, the DNA is TGCGCCAGCAGCGAAGTTCGAGGCAGGGCTAATTCACCCCTCCACTTT. Protein: CASSEVRGRANSPLHF.

This chain uses TRBV7-9 with TRBJ2-3; TRBD1 agrees at 11 bases. The CDR3 totals 16 residues. V trimming: 6 bases; J trimming: 1 base; junction bases outside the gene matches: 6. Germline assignment: CDR1 SEHNR and CDR2 FQNEAQ (reference sequence). The CDR3 DNA follows: TGTGCCAGCAGACCCGGACAGGGGGCTCGCACAGATACGCAGTATTTT. Translating it yields CASRPGQGARTDTQYF.

The chain recombines TRBV3-1 (or the pseudogene TRBV3-2) with TRBJ2-1, with D hard to call. Trimming took 0 bases from V and 1 from J, leaving 7 bases between them. The CDR3 is 15 residues long. CDR1 and CDR2 (germline): LGHDT, YNNKEL (reference sequence). The CDR3 loop is CASSQDLASYNEQFF. CDR3 DNA: TGTGCCAGCAGCCAAGATCTGGCTTCCTACAATGAGCAGTTCTTC.